A single T cell receptor beta chain is shown here with its context. The sample originates from a study of blood T cell repertoires in COVID-19. Study at large: Acute-phase and convalescent COVID-19 samples originated in the United States, Italy and Spain.

V was pared by 5 bases and J by 8 bases, with 15 bases between. Germline V gives CDR1 SQVTM, CDR2 ANQGSEA. The CDR3 length is 13 residues. In the source study's methods: From reference gene primer amplification, estimates of nucleated cell counts were derived. Assay used: immunoSEQ multiplex PCR; TCRdb lists only in-frame clones, some missing. V and J calls and clone size are those listed in that table; D and trimming were worked out from the DNA. The table has some 99,000 clones, about 86% seen once. The specimen sequenced was peripheral blood. This sequence was found in a woman in her sixties in a cohort sampled during active or convalescent COVID-19. The chain carries TRBV29-1 and TRBJ1-4, with TRBD1 as a possible D gene (6 bases). CDR3 nucleotide sequence: TGCAGCGTTCTAGACAGGTCGTGGGAAAAACTGTTTTTT. Protein product: CSVLDRSWEKLFF. The full variable domain, completed using reference TRBV29-1 and TRBJ1-4, is SAVISQKPSRDICQRGTSLTIQCQVDSQVTMMFWYRQQPGQSLTLIATANQGSEATYESGFVIDKFPISRPNLTFSTLTVSNMSPEDSSIYLCSVLDRSWEKLFFGSGTQLSVL.